This T cell receptor beta chain comes out of a study of T cells after yellow fever vaccination. TCRdb independently ran MiXCR on the 5' RACE reads; one entry per CDR3 protein. The sample includes about 58,000 distinct CDR3 sequences, more than 5.5% of them seen just once. The germline gives CDR1 MGHRA, CDR2 YSYEKL. The CDR3 is 14 amino acids. V shed 6 bases and J shed 8 bases, with 14 bases lying between them. Sequencing used CD8+ T cells sorted from PBMCs, obtained on the day of the first yellow fever vaccination. The clonotype originates from a young man who received the YFV17D yellow fever vaccine. This rearrangement joins TRBV4-1 to TRBJ1-6; tentative D call: TRBD1 (6 bases). The CDR3 region is CASSPQGSYSPLHF. The CDR3 coding sequence is TGCGCCAGCAGTCCACAGGGCTCCTATTCACCCCTCCACTTT.